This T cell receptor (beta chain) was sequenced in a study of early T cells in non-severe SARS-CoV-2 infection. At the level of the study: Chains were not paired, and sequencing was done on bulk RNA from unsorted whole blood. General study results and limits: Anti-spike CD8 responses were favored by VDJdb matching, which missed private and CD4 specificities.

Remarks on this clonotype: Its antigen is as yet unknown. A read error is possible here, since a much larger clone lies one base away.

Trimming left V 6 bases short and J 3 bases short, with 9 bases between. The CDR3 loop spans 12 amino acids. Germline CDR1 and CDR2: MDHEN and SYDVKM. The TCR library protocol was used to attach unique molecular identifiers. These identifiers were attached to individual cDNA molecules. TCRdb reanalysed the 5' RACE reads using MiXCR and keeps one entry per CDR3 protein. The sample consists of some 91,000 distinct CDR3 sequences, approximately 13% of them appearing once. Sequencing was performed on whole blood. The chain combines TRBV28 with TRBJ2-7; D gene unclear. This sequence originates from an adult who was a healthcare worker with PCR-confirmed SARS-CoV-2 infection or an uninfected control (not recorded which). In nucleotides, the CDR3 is TGTGCCAGCAGCTTCGTGGGCTACGAGCAGTACTTC. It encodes CASSFVGYEQYF.